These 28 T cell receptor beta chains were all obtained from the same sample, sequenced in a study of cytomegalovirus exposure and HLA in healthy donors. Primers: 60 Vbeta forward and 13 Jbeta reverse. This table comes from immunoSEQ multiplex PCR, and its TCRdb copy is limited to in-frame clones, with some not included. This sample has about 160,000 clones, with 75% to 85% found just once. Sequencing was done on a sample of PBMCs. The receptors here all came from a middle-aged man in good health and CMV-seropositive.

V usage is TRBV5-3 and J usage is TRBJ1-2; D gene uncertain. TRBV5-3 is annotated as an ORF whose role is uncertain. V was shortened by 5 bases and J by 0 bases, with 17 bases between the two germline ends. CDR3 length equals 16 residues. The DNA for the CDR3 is TGTGCCAGAAGAGTACCTTATCGGGTGACTAACTATGGCTACACCTTC. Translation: CARRVPYRVTNYGYTF.

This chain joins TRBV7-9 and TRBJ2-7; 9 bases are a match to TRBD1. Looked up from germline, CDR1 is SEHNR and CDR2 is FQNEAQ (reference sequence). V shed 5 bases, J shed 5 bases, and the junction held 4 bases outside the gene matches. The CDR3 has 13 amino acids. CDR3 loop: CASSLGQGNEQYF. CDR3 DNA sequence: TGTGCCAGCAGCCTGGGACAGGGCAACGAGCAGTACTTC.

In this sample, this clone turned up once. The CDR3 DNA follows: TGTGCCTGGAGTGCCCTATCGACGGGTCGCTACACCTTC. Its protein is CAWSALSTGRYTF. The chain uses TRBV30 and TRBJ1-2, with no clear D. Germline CDR1 GTSNPN, CDR2 SVGIG (reference sequence). This CDR3 contains 13 residues. V was pared by 1 base and J by 9 bases, with 15 bases between.

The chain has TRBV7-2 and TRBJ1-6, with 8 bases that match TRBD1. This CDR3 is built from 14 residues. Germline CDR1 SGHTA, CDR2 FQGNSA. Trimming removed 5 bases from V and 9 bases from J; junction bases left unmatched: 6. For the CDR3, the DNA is TGTGCCAGCAGCCGGACAGGGTTTGGTTCACCCCTCCACTTT. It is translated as CASSRTGFGSPLHF.

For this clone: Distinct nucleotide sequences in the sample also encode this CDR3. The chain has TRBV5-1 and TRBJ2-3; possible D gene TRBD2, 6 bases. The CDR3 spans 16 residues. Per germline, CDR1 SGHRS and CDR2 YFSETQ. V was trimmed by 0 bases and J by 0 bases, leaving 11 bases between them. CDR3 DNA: TGCGCCAGCAGCTTGGGGTCGGGGGTGAGCACAGATACGCAGTATTTT. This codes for CASSLGSGVSTDTQYF.

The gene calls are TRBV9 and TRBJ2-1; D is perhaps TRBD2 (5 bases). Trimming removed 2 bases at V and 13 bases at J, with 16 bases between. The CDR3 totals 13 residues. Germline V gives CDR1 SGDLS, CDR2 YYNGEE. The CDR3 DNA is TGTGCCAGCAGCGTGGGCGGGTCAGCGGTCCAGTTCTTC. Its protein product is CASSVGGSAVQFF.

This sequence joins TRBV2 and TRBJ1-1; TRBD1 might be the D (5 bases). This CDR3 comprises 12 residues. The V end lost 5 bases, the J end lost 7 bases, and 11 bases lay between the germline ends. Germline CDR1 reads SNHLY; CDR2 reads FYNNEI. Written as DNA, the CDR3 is TGTGCCAGCAGTACCCAGGGATTTGAAGCTTTCTTT. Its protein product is CASSTQGFEAFF.

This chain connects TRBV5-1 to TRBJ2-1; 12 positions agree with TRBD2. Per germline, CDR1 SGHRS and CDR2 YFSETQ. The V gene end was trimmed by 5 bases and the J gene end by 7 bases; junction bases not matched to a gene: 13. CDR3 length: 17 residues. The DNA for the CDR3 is TGCGCCAGCAGATCGTCTAGCGGGAGGGCCTTTTGGAATGAGCAGTTCTTC. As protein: CASRSSSGRAFWNEQFF.

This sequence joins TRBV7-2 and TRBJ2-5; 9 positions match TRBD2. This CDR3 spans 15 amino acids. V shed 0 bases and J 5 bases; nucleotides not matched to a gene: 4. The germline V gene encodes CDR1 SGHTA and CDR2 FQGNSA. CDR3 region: CASSLARGGRETQYF. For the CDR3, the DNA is TGTGCCAGCAGCTTAGCGCGGGGGGGCCGGGAGACCCAGTACTTC.

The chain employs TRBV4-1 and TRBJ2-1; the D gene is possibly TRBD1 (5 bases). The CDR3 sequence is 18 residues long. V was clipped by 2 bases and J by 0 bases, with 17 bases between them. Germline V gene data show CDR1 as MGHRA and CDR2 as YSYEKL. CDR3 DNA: TGCGCCAGCAGCCAACTCGTTCAGGGTCCGAGCTCCTACAATGAGCAGTTCTTC. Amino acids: CASSQLVQGPSSYNEQFF.

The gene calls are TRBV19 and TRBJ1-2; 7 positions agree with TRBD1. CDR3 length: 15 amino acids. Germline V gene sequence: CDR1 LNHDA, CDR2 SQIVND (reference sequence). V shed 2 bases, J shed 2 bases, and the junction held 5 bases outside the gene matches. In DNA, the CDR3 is TGTGCCAGTAGTATAATAGTGGGACAGAACTATGGCTACACCTTC. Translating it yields CASSIIVGQNYGYTF.

In DNA form, the CDR3 reads TGTGCCAGCAGTCTTAATCCAGGACTAGCGGGACTCTCCGAGCAGTACTTC. This codes for CASSLNPGLAGLSEQYF. The rearrangement joins TRBV27 to TRBJ2-7, with TRBD2 matching over 12 bases. The junction had 14 bases not matched to a gene; V was cut back by 5 bases and J by 6 bases. The CDR3 length is 17 residues. Germline V gives CDR1 MNHEY, CDR2 SMNVEV (reference sequence).

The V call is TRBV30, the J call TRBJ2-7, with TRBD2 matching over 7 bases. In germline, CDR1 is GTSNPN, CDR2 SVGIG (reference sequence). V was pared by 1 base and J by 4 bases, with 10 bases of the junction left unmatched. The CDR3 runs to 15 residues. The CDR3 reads CAWSGPPGGVYEQYF. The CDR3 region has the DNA TGTGCCTGGAGTGGCCCCCCGGGGGGTGTATACGAGCAGTACTTC. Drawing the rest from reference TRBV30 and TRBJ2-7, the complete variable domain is SQTIHQWPATLVQPVGSPLSLECTVEGTSNPNLYWYRQAAGRGLQLLFYSVGIGQISSEVPQNLSASRPQDRQFILSSKKLLLSDSGFYLCAWSGPPGGVYEQYFGPGTRLTVT.

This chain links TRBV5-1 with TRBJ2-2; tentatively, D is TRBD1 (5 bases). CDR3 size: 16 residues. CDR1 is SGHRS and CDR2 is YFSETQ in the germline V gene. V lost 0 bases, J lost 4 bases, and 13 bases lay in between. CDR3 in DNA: TGCGCCAGCAGCTTGGAGGGGCCCCGAAGCACCGGGGAGCTGTTTTTT. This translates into CASSLEGPRSTGELFF.

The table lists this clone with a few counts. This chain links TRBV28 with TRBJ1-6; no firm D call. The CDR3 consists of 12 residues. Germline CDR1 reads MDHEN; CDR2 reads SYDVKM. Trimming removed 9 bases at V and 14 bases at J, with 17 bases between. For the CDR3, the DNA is TGTGCCAGTAATGGGCGTCTCGAATCCCTCCACTTT. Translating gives CASNGRLESLHF. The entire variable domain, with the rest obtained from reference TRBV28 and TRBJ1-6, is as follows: DVKVTQSSRYLVKRTGEKVFLECVQDMDHENMFWYRQDPGLGLRLIYFSYDVKMKEKGDIPEGYSVSREKKERFSLILESASTNQTSMYLCASNGRLESLHFGNGTRLTVT.

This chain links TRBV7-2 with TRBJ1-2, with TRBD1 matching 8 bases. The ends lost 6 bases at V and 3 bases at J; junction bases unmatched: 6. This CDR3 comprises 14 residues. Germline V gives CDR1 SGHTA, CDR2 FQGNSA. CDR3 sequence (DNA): TGTGCCAGCAGGGCAGGGGGCAGCTACTATGGCTACACCTTC. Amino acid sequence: CASRAGGSYYGYTF.

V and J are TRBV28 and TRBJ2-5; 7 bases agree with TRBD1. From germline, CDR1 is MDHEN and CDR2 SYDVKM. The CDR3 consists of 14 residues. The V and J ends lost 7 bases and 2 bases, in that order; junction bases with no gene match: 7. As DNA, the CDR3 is TGTGCCAGCATAGAAAACAGGGGACAAGAGACCCAGTACTTC. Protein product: CASIENRGQETQYF.

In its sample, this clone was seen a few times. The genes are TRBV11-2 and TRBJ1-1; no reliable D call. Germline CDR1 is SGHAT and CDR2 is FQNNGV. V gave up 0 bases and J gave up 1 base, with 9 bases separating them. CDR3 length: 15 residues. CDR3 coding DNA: TGTGCCAGCAGCTTAGAAGCGTACCCGAACACTGAAGCTTTCTTT. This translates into CASSLEAYPNTEAFF. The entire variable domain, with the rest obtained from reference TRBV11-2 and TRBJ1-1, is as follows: EAGVAQSPRYKIIEKRQSVAFWCNPISGHATLYWYQQILGQGPKLLIQFQNNGVVDDSQLPKDRFSAERLKGVDSTLKIQPAKLEDSAVYLCASSLEAYPNTEAFFGQGTRLTVV.

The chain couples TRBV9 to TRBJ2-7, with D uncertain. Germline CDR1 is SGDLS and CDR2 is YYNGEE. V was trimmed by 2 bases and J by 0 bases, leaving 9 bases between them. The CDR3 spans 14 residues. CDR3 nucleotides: TGTGCCAGCAGCGTGATACCGAGCTCCTACGAGCAGTACTTC. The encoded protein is CASSVIPSSYEQYF.

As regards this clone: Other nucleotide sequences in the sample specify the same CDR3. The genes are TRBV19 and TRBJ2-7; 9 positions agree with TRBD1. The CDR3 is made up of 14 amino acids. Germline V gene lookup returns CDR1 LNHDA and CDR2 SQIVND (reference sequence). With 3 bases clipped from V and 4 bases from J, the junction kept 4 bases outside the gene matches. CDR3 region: CASSIGQGSYEQYF. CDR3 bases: TGTGCCAGTAGTATCGGACAGGGGTCGTACGAGCAGTACTTC.

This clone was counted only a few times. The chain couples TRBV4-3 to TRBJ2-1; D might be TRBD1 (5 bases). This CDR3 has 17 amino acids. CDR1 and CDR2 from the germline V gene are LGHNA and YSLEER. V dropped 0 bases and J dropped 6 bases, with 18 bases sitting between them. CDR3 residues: CASSQEARGRNGNEQFF. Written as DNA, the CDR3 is TGCGCCAGCAGCCAAGAAGCAAGGGGCCGAAATGGCAATGAGCAGTTCTTC.

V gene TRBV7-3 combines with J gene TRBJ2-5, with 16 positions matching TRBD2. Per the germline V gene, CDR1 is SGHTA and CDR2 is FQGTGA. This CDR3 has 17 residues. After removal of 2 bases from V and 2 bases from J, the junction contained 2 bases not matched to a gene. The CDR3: CASSLWGLAGGQETQYF. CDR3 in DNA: TGTGCCAGCAGCTTATGGGGACTAGCGGGAGGGCAAGAGACCCAGTACTTC. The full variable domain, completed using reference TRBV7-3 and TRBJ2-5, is GAGVSQTPSNKVTEKGKYVELRCDPISGHTALYWYRQSLGQGPEFLIYFQGTGAADDSGLPNDRFFAVRPEGSVSTLKIQRTERGDSAVYLCASSLWGLAGGQETQYFGPGTRLLVL.

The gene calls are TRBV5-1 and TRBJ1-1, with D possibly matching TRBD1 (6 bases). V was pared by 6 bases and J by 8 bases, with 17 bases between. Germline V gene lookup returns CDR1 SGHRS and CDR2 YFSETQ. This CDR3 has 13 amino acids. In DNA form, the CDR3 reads TGCGCCAGCATCGAAGTGGGGACAACCGAAGCTTTCTTT. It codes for CASIEVGTTEAFF.

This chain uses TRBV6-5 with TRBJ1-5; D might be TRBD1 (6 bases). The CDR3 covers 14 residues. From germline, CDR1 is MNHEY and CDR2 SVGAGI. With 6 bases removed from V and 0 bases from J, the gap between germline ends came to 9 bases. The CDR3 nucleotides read TGTGCCAGCAGGAAGGGGGATAGCAATCAGCCCCAGCATTTT. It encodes CASRKGDSNQPQHF.

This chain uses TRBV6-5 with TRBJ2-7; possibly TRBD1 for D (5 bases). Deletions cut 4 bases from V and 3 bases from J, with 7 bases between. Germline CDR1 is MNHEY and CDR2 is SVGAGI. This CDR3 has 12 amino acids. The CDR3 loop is CASSSQGYEQYF. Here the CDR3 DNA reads TGTGCCAGCAGTTCCCAGGGCTACGAGCAGTACTTC.

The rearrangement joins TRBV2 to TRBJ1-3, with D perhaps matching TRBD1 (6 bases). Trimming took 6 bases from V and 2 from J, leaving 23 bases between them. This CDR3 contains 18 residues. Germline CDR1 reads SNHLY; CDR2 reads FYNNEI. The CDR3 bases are TGTGCCAGCAGCCTATCCAAACACACAGGGATGGCTGGAAACACCATATATTTT. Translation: CASSLSKHTGMAGNTIYF.

The CDR3 loop reads CASSRDSSYEQYF. DNA for the CDR3: TGTGCCAGCAGCAGGGACAGCTCCTACGAGCAGTACTTC. The chain couples TRBV7-6 to TRBJ2-7; 7 bases map to TRBD1. This CDR3 comprises 13 residues. The junction had 1 base not matched to a gene; V was cut back by 5 bases and J by 0 bases. The germline V gene encodes CDR1 SGHVS and CDR2 FNYEAQ.

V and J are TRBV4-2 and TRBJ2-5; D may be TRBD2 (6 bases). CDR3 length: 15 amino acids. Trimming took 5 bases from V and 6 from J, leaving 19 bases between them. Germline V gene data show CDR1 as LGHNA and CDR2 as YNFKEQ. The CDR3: CASSIPTGTLQTQYF. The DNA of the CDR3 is TGTGCCAGCAGCATACCGACCGGGACTCTTCAGACCCAGTACTTC.